This T cell receptor beta chain is from a study of cytomegalovirus exposure and HLA in healthy donors. Study-wide results and limits: Most TCR sequences were uncommon, yet certain public TCRs appeared in many donors. In vitro, a few CMV-associated chains proved specific for CMV antigens. The finding came from a later analysis; first-cohort TCR clusters tended to co-occur in the 130 or so validation repertoires.

The germline CDR1 and CDR2 sequences are MNHEY and SMNVEV (reference sequence). The CDR3 spans 13 residues. The table came from immunoSEQ multiplex PCR; TCRdb's copy has only in-frame clones and leaves some out. The sample carries 110,000 to 150,000 clones, roughly nine tenths recorded once. Concerning this clone: Its antigen remains unknown. Mismatch with germline at one junction end may stem from a read error.

V usage is TRBV27 and J usage is TRBJ1-1; D gene uncertain. This sequence was found in a man between 18 and 29 years old in good health and CMV-seronegative. Input material: PBMCs. For the CDR3, the DNA is TGTGCCAGCAGTTTCAAGGAGAACGCTGAAGCTTTCTTT. Translated: CASSFKENAEAFF.